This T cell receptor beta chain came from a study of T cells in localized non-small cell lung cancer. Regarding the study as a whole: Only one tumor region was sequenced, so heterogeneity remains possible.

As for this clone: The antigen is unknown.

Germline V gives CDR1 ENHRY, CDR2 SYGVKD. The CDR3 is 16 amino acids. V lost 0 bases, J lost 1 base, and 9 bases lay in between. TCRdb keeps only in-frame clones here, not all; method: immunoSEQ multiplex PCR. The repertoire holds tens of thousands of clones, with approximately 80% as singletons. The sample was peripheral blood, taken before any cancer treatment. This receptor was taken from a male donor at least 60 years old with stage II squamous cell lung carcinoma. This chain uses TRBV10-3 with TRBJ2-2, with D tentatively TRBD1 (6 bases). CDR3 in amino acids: CAISESPQGNTGELFF. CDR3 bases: TGTGCCATCAGTGAGTCTCCACAGGGGAACACCGGGGAGCTGTTTTTT.